This T cell receptor (beta chain) was captured in a study of T cells expressing NK-cell markers. Broader study findings: The CD3+CD56-NKG2C+ fraction was also led by these clonotypes in several donors.

Points on this clonotype: The antigen is unknown.

TCRdb reprocessed the 5' RACE reads, keeping one entry per CDR3 protein, no DNA. Listed are 150,000 or so distinct CDR3 sequences; around a sixth falls within the top ten. Germline V gene sequence: CDR1 SGHAT, CDR2 FQDESV (reference sequence). CDR3 size: 21 residues. The sample taken for sequencing was blood T cells: a sorted CD56 or NKG2C T cell subset, CD4+ or CD8+ T cells, or bulk PBMC T cells (not recorded which). The receptor's source is a woman aged 18 to 75 in good health. This sequence joins TRBV11-1 and TRBJ2-7; TCRdb calls TRBD2, which cannot be checked without DNA. The chain's CDR3 is CASSPTRRTHPGLAGEYEQYF. The full variable domain, with the rest looked up from reference TRBV11-1 and TRBJ2-7, is EAEVAQSPRYKITEKSQAVAFWCDPISGHATLYWYRQILGQGPELLVQFQDESVVDDSQLPKDRFSAERLKGVDSTLKIQPAELGDSAMYLCASSPTRRTHPGLAGEYEQYFGPGTRLTVT.